One TCR beta chain is described in this entry. Its antigen remains unidentified. Per-base quality was not reported, and no clone a single base away is much larger than it. This entry belongs to a study of regulatory and conventional T cells in RAG deficiency (dated by TCRdb to 2017 to 2019). With regard to the full study: High-throughput TCR beta sequencing was used to compare the repertoire diversity and composition of Treg, conventional CD4+ and CD8+ T cells between RAG-deficient patients and healthy controls. Findings and caveats that apply to the study as a whole: Compared with control T-cell subpopulations, the RAG-deficient patients had markedly lower Shannon entropy and higher Simpson indices. Compared with controls, Omenn syndrome and CID/AS patients had roughly 100-fold fewer unique TCR beta sequences in Treg cells, whereas the reduction in the other subsets was around 10-fold. For some subjects, some analyses of T-cell subsets were not performed. Shorter CDR3 lengths were found in all patient T-cell subsets, and >75% Treg-Tconv repertoire overlap at nucleotide and amino acid level was observed in Omenn syndrome patients. The CD25-high CD127-low cells sorted from Omenn syndrome patients may be peripherally activated cells rather than true Treg cells.

Before genomic DNA was extracted, conventional CD4+ T cells were isolated from blood as CD25-low CD127-high cells. Repertoire analyses used several healthy control donors as the comparison group. Receptors were amplified or captured by the immunoSEQ multiplex PCR assay. Rearranged TCR beta chain products were amplified from the genomic DNA of sorted T-cell subsets and were then sequenced. The paper's data handling went like this. Shannon entropy and Simpson indices were used to measure how diverse the repertoire of productive TCR beta rearrangements was. To gauge clonal expansion, the frequencies of the 100 most abundant productive TCR beta clonotypes among total reads were added together. The TRB repertoires were scored with a self-reactivity index built on which amino acids appear at CDR3beta positions 6 and 7. Two-way ANOVA was applied to the repertoire analyses, whereas Student t or Mann-Whitney tests were applied to the flow cytometric analyses. TCRdb provides this immuneACCESS table in a form limited to in-frame rearrangements. Some clones are lacking; in checked studies, under half of them reflect an unresolved V gene, and why the rest are absent is not known. That table supplies the V and J calls and clone size; D and trimming were determined from the DNA. This sample comprises 20,000 to 25,000 clones, 93% of them detected only once. The ten top clones hold less than 0.95% of the sample.

CDR3 length: 14 amino acids, cysteine to phenylalanine. Kept here is only the CDR3 DNA, which spans 42 bases and is read in frame from base 1. V is cut by 7 bases and J by 2 bases, and the space between the germline ends is 10 bases. Sequences SGHRS (CDR1) and YFSETQ (CDR2) are obtained from the germline V gene. These same records also appear under a second study, on regulatory T cells. As the second publication notes: The multiplex PCR used 52 forward TRBV primers and 13 reverse TRBJ primers, with assay-based and computational corrections for amplification bias. Repertoires from patients had restricted unique TRB V-J pairs and skewed V and J gene usage, with the strongest effect in regulatory T cells. The study compared T-cell receptor beta repertoires of sorted regulatory, conventional CD4+ and CD8+ T cells between CD3G-deficient patients and healthy controls. Ficoll density separation was used to isolate peripheral blood mononuclear cells. Within the immunoSEQ assay, multiplex PCR amplified rearranged TRB loci from genomic DNA. Sequencing of the TRB amplicons was done on an Illumina HiSeq platform. Custom algorithms error-filtered the raw sequences and aligned them to reference gene sequences, after which the immunoSEQ online tools were used for analysis. Frequencies of productive and nonproductive TRB rearrangements were assessed among unique sequences as well as among total sequences. Groups were compared by t tests, Mann-Whitney tests or two-way ANOVA performed in Prism software.

Recombination connected TRBV5-1 to TRBJ2-6, with a weak D call of TRBD1 (6 bases match). This clonotype was obtained from a human donor in good health. Sequencing input: CD4+ T cells sorted from blood. This receptor has the CDR3 CASFPGAGANVLTF. The nucleotides are TGCGCCAGCTTCCCAGGGGCTGGGGCCAACGTCCTGACTTTC.